Detailed here is one T cell receptor (beta chain). This entry comes from a study of blood T cell repertoires in COVID-19. Across the study: PBMCs, B-cell-depleted T cells, or T cells were the source of the cDNA or gDNA that made up the material.

Trimming took 1 base from V and 5 from J; bases not matched to a gene: 5. CDR1 and CDR2 from the germline V gene are GTSNPN and SVGIG (reference sequence). The CDR3 is made up of 14 amino acids. Some clones are missing from TCRdb's copy, which holds only in-frame ones; the method was immunoSEQ multiplex PCR. The sample records about 480,000 clones, 70% to 90% being singletons. Donors in Cohort 3 counted as recovered after two negative PCRs, clearance, or symptom resolution. The source of this sequence is a woman between 40 and 50 years old who had recovered from COVID-19. V gene TRBV30 combines with J gene TRBJ2-1; 7 positions agree with TRBD2. The specimen sequenced was PBMCs or T cells enriched from blood (not recorded which). CDR3 DNA sequence: TGTGCCTGGAGTGCGGCTAGCGGTCACAATGAGCAGTTCTTC. Residues: CAWSAASGHNEQFF.